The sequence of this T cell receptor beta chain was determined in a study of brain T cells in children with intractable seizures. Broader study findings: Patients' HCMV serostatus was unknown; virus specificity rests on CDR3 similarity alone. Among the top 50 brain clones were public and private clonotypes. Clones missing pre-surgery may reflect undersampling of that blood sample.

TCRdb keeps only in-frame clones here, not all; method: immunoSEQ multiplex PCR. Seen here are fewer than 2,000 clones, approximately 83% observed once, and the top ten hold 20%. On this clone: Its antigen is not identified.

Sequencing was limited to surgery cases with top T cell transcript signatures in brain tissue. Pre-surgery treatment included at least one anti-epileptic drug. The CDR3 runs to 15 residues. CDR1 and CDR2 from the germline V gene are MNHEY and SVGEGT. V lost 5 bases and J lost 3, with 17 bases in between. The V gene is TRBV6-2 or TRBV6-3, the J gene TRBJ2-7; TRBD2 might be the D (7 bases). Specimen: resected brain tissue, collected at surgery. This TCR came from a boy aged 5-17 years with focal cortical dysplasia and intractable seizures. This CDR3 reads CASSRRGARDYEQYF. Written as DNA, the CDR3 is TGTGCCAGCAGTCGTCGGGGGGCCCGTGACTACGAGCAGTACTTC.